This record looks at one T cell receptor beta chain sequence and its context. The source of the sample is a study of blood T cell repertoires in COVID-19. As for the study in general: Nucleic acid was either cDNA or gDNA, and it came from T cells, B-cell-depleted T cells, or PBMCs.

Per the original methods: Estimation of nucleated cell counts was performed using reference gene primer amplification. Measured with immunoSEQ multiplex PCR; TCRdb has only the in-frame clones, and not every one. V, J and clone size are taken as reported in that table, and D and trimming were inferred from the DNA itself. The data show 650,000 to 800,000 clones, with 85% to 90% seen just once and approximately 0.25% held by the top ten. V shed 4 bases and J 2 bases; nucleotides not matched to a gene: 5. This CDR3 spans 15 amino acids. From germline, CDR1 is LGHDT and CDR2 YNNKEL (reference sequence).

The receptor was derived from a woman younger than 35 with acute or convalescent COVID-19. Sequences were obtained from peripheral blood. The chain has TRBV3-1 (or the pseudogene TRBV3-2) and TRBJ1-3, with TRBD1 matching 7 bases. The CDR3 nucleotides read TGTGCCAGCAGCCCCCACAGGGGTACTGGAAACACCATATATTTT. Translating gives CASSPHRGTGNTIYF.